This passage covers 20 T cell receptor beta chains from one sample sequenced in a study of blood T cell repertoires in COVID-19. The assay was immunoSEQ multiplex PCR, and TCRdb's table has in-frame clones only and misses some. This table has some 210,000 clones, about 85% appearing once. Material: peripheral blood. The receptors here all came from a human donor in a cohort sampled during active COVID-19.

The rearrangement uses TRBV27 and TRBJ2-7, with 9 bases that match TRBD1. The CDR3 has 15 amino acids. The germline gives CDR1 MNHEY, CDR2 SMNVEV (reference sequence). The J segment lost 2 bases and the V segment lost 6 bases, leaving 8 bases of the junction unmatched. The CDR3 protein is CASSPQGTGPYEQYF. The CDR3 DNA reads TGTGCCAGCAGCCCCCAGGGGACAGGGCCCTACGAGCAGTACTTC.

The rearrangement uses TRBV5-6 and TRBJ2-5, with D possibly being TRBD2 (5 bases). With 1 base removed from V and 6 bases from J, the gap between germline ends came to 25 bases. The CDR3 is 18 residues long. The V gene's germline CDR1 is SGHDT and CDR2 YYEEEE. This CDR3 is CASSLTGAPGAVGKTQYF. CDR3 bases: TGTGCCAGCAGCTTGACGGGTGCTCCAGGAGCGGTGGGAAAGACCCAGTACTTC.

The genes are TRBV9 and TRBJ1-6; perhaps TRBD1 as D (6 bases). The CDR3 is made up of 14 amino acids. Trimming removed 2 bases at V and 7 bases at J, with 10 bases between. Germline V gene sequence: CDR1 SGDLS, CDR2 YYNGEE. This CDR3 reads CASSVDRNNSPLHF. The CDR3 region has the DNA TGTGCCAGCAGCGTCGACAGGAACAATTCACCCCTCCACTTT.

Note on this clone: An end of the junction differs from the germline gene, which may be a read error. The CDR3 nucleotides are TGTGCCAGTAGTACTCAGACTGGCGGGTTCCCCCTAGACTTC. Its translation: CASSTQTGGFPLDF. The genes are TRBV19 and TRBJ2-5; TRBD2 is a possible D gene (5 bases). The CDR3 runs 14 residues. Germline lookup yields CDR1 LNHDA and CDR2 SQIVND (reference sequence).

V is TRBV19 and J is TRBJ1-2; maybe TRBD1 (5 bases). V lost 7 bases to trimming and J lost 0 bases, with 12 bases between them. Germline V gene lookup returns CDR1 LNHDA and CDR2 SQIVND (reference sequence). This CDR3 has 14 residues. The CDR3 sequence: CASTGWGANYGYTF. The CDR3 DNA reads TGTGCCAGTACGGGTTGGGGCGCTAACTATGGCTACACCTTC.

V is TRBV9 and J is TRBJ1-4; D gene ambiguous. V was cut by 0 bases and J by 5 bases, with 11 bases left in between. In germline, CDR1 is SGDLS, CDR2 YYNGEE. This CDR3 spans 15 amino acids. As DNA, the CDR3 is TGTGCCAGCAGCGTAGCCCCGAACTTAAATGAAAAACTGTTTTTT. Translating gives CASSVAPNLNEKLFF.

J is TRBJ2-3 and V is TRBV12-3 or TRBV12-4; D call uncertain. With 5 bases removed from V and 6 bases from J, the gap between germline ends came to 6 bases. This CDR3 spans 11 amino acids. The chain's CDR3 is CASSREDTQYF. The CDR3 DNA sequence: TGTGCCAGCAGTAGAGAGGATACGCAGTATTTT.

CDR3: CASSQRPYSKGQGTYEQYF. CDR3 bases: TGTGCCAGCAGTCAGAGGCCCTATAGTAAAGGACAGGGGACCTACGAGCAGTACTTC. The chain joins TRBV6-6 to TRBJ2-7, with 9 bases aligning to TRBD1. The CDR3 extends over 19 amino acids. Germline V gene data show CDR1 as MNHNY and CDR2 as SVGAGI (reference sequence). V shed 5 bases, J shed 2 bases, and the junction held 19 bases outside the gene matches.

This clone is termed large. The chain has TRBV20-1 and TRBJ2-7; a weak D match, TRBD2 (5 bases). CDR1 is DFQATT and CDR2 is SNEGSKA in the germline V gene (reference sequence). CDR3 length: 14 amino acids. V was clipped by 3 bases and J by 0 bases, with 12 bases between them. CDR3 residues: CSASPDSNSYEQYV. Written as DNA, the CDR3 is TGCAGTGCTAGTCCGGACTCGAACTCCTACGAGCAGTACGTC.

The chain carries TRBV5-1 and TRBJ1-1, with D possibly matching TRBD1 (5 bases). CDR1 is SGHRS, CDR2 YFSETQ, per germline. This CDR3 is built from 13 residues. V lost 2 bases and J 1 base, leaving 6 bases between the germline ends. In DNA form, the CDR3 reads TGCGCCAGCAGCTTCAGGGAGAACACTGAAGCTTTCTTT. It yields the protein CASSFRENTEAFF.

This clone has a handful of counts. This chain connects TRBV16 to TRBJ2-5, with TRBD1 matching 7 bases. The CDR3 covers 15 residues. V gave up 0 bases and J gave up 5 bases; unmatched junction bases: 6. Per germline, CDR1 KGHSY and CDR2 FQNENV. This CDR3 reads CASSQSSTGYETQYF. The CDR3 DNA reads as TGTGCCAGCAGCCAATCCTCGACAGGGTACGAGACCCAGTACTTC.

The chain links TRBV7-9 to TRBJ2-2; TRBD2 agrees at 7 bases. V trimming: 4 bases; J trimming: 6 bases; junction bases outside the gene matches: 17. The CDR3 contains 18 residues. Per the germline V gene, CDR1 is SEHNR and CDR2 is FQNEAQ (reference sequence). CDR3 sequence: CASSSAPWTRNMSGELFF. CDR3 coding DNA: TGTGCCAGCAGCTCGGCCCCGTGGACTAGGAATATGTCCGGGGAGCTGTTTTTT.

This chain connects TRBV15 to TRBJ2-7, with 8 bases identical to TRBD2. CDR1 LNHNV and CDR2 YYDKDF come from the germline V gene (reference sequence). Trimming took 0 bases from V and 6 from J; bases not matched to a gene: 7. The CDR3 sequence is 15 residues long. The CDR3 region is CATSRDRRGAGEQYF. CDR3 in DNA: TGTGCCACCAGCAGAGATCGGCGGGGGGCCGGCGAGCAGTACTTC. The complete variable domain, with remaining parts taken from reference TRBV15 and TRBJ2-7, reads DAMVIQNPRYQVTQFGKPVTLSCSQTLNHNVMYWYQQKSSQAPKLLFHYYDKDFNNEADTPDNFQSRRPNTSFCFLDIRSPGLGDTAMYLCATSRDRRGAGEQYFGPGTRLTVT.

The chain carries TRBV4-1 and TRBJ1-2; the match to TRBD1 covers 7 bases. This CDR3 comprises 16 residues. J lost 3 bases, V lost 2 bases, and 9 bases had no gene match. From germline, CDR1 is MGHRA and CDR2 YSYEKL. The CDR3 reads CASSQNARTGDYGYTF. DNA for the CDR3: TGCGCCAGCAGCCAAAACGCTCGAACAGGGGACTATGGCTACACCTTC.

V is TRBV5-6 and J is TRBJ1-3; 8 bases align to TRBD1. CDR3 length equals 13 residues. From germline, CDR1 is SGHDT and CDR2 YYEEEE. Germline trimming cut 1 base from V and 6 bases from J; bases unmatched to any gene: 0. The CDR3 DNA reads TGTGCCAGCAGCTTGCAGGGGGCAAACACCATATATTTT. It yields the protein CASSLQGANTIYF.

The rearrangement uses TRBV5-1 and TRBJ2-7, with 11 nucleotides matching TRBD2. Germline assignment: CDR1 SGHRS and CDR2 YFSETQ. CDR3 length: 16 residues. The V segment lost 7 bases and the J segment 2 bases; nucleotides outside the gene matches: 11. The CDR3 DNA reads as TGCGCCAGCCAACGGCTAGCGGGAGGATCCGCCTACGAGCAGTACTTC. Its translation is CASQRLAGGSAYEQYF.

This rearrangement joins TRBV21-1 to TRBJ2-3; no DNA check was done on the table's D call, TRBD2. TRBV21-1 is given as a pseudogene. This CDR3 region has 15 residues. The CDR3 loop is CASSKRGTSTDTQYF. The CDR3 DNA sequence: TGTGCCAGCAGCAAACGGGGGACTAGCACAGATACGCAGTATTTT.

The chain carries TRBV6-1 and TRBJ2-3; a weak D match, TRBD1 (5 bases). Between the trimmed V and J ends, which lost 0 bases and 4 bases, there was a span of 11 bases. CDR3 size: 15 residues. Germline assignment: CDR1 MNHNS and CDR2 SASEGT. Written as DNA, the CDR3 is TGTGCCAGCAGTGAAGCGGGGCCCCTCTCAGATACGCAGTATTTT. Residues: CASSEAGPLSDTQYF.

The CDR3 region has the DNA TGTGCCAGCACCAACAGCCTAACTTACTATGGCTACACCTTC. Translating it yields CASTNSLTYYGYTF. V and J are TRBV5-6 and TRBJ1-2, with D unclear. This CDR3 comprises 14 residues. Germline V gene sequence: CDR1 SGHDT, CDR2 YYEEEE. Trimming removed 6 bases from V and 3 bases from J, with 15 bases in between.

This clone was observed once. The genes are TRBV12-3 or TRBV12-4 and TRBJ2-1; D not resolved. Trimming pared 3 bases from V and 0 bases from J, leaving 3 bases between. CDR3 size: 13 residues. The CDR3 here is CASSFNSYNEQFF. As DNA, the CDR3 is TGTGCCAGCAGTTTCAACTCCTACAATGAGCAGTTCTTC.